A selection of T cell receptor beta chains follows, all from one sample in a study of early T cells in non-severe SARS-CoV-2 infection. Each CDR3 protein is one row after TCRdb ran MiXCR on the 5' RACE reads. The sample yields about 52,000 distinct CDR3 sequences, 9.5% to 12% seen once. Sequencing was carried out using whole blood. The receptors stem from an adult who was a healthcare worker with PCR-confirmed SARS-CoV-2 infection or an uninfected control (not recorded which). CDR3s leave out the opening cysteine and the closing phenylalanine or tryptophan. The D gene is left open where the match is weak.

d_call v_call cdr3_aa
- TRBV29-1 SVEDDGTSYEQY
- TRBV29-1 SVEGQGYEQY
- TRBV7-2 ASSLDPAGSKTQY
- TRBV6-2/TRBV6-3 ASSYTWTNQPQH
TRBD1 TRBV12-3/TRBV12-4 ASSLKGAQGGYT
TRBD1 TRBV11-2 ASSPEGGHVSGANVLT
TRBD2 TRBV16 ASSQSGTSHEQY
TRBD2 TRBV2 ASSEAGLAGVHEQF
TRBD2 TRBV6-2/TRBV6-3 ASSLLAGGGEQY
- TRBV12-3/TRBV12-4 ASSLGGNYGYT
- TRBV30 ATVGGELF
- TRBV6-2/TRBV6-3 ASSTGFSHTGELF
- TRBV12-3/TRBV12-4 ASRGTGLANSPLH
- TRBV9 ASSATGTNPTDTQY
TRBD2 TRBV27 ASSSTRTSGIIRELF
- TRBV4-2 ASSQVLVGSNT
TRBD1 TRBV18 ASSPGGQGNQPQH
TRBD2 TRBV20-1 SASGRGYADTQY
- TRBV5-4 ASSSGGRVNTEAF
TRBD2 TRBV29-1 SVETSVNNEQF
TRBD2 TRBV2 ASRSGTSGGNTDTQY
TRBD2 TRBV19 ASSINSGSGDNEQF
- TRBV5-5 ASSFVLTGELF
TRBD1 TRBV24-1 ATSDFRDRGNQPQH
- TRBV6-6 ASSYPEGAGSTDTQY
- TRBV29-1 SAGTRNTEAF
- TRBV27 ASSLYRDWQRDTEAF
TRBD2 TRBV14 ASGSGGNTGELF
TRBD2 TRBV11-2 ASSLRPTSGYEQY
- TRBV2 ASRPGTHTEAF
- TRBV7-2 ASSLAAGSTNEKLF
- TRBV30 AWSVDWYTEAF
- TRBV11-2 ASSGTKGHTEAF
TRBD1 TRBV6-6 ASSSSQGEGELF
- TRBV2 ASRMHNEQF
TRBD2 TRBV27 ASSTSGRSLQSNEQF
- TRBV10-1 ASTFFTGELF
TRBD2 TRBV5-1 ASSFGGGPTDTQY
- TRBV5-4 ASSLRDGNTGELF
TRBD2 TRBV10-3 AISSSGSMADTQY
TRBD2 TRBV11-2 ASSLGSGGSKETQY
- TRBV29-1 SVGLGAYNEQF
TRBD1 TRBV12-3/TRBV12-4 ASREQGACEKLF
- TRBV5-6 ASSFRSGTDTQY
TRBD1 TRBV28 ASSLPGQGMGEQY
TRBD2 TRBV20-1 SAAGLAGAENTGELF
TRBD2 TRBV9 ASSVAGGRATDTQY
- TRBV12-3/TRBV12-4 ASRSDQNTGELF
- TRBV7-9 ASSLGQAYNEKLF
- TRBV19 ASSIGFRGVTDTQY
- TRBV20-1 SAREDGNEQF
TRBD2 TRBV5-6 ASSPRLAGVETQY
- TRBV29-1 SVTVYNEQF
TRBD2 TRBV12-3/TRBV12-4 ASRRAGTGELF